This is a list of T cell receptor beta chains from one sample in a study of blood T cell repertoires in COVID-19. Sequenced by immunoSEQ multiplex PCR; TCRdb stores in-frame clones only, minus some. This table has about 370,000 clones, more than 80% appearing once. The sequencing sample was made of PBMCs or T cells enriched from blood (not recorded which). The source is a man younger than 30 who had recovered from COVID-19. The CDR3 runs from the conserved cysteine through the conserved F or W. Fields, in order: clone size, D gene, J gene, V gene, CDR3 DNA, CDR3 protein. The D gene is left open where the match is weak. Part of the rows lack a size; the others show once, few, many or a class for expanded clones.

size: .
D: TRBD2
J: TRBJ2-1
V: TRBV24-1
DNA: TGTGCCACCAGTGATTACGTCGGGACTAGCGAAAATTGGTTCTTC
CDR3: CATSDYVGTSENWFF

size: .
D: .
J: TRBJ1-5
V: TRBV10-3
DNA: TGTGCCATCAGTGGGGACAAGGGCAATCAGCCCCAGCATTTT
CDR3: CAISGDKGNQPQHF

size: .
D: TRBD1
J: TRBJ1-1
V: TRBV10-3
DNA: TGTGCCATCCGGGAGGGGGCATTGCAAACCACTGAAGCTTTCTTT
CDR3: CAIREGALQTTEAFF

size: .
D: TRBD1
J: TRBJ2-7
V: TRBV19
DNA: TGTGCCAGTAGTAAGGACAGGGCCAAATGGGACGAGCAGTACTTC
CDR3: CASSKDRAKWDEQYF

size: few
D: TRBD1
J: TRBJ2-7
V: TRBV27
DNA: TGTGCCAGCAGTTTATCCCCACACGGACAGGGTGGGCAGTACTTC
CDR3: CASSLSPHGQGGQYF

size: .
D: .
J: TRBJ2-3
V: TRBV25-1
DNA: TGTGCCAGCAGCCGGAGAGGAGGCACAGATACGCAGTATTTT
CDR3: CASSRRGGTDTQYF

size: .
D: .
J: TRBJ1-4
V: TRBV25-1
DNA: TGTGCCAGCAGTGAATTGTGGCGGAATAATGAAAAACTGTTTTTT
CDR3: CASSELWRNNEKLFF

size: few
D: .
J: TRBJ1-2
V: TRBV10-3
DNA: TGTGCCATCAGTGAAGGTCCCGAGGATGGCTACACCTTC
CDR3: CAISEGPEDGYTF

size: once
D: .
J: TRBJ1-2
V: TRBV7-9
DNA: TGTGCCAGCAGCTTAGCGGGAGGAGGGAACTATGGCTACACCTTC
CDR3: CASSLAGGGNYGYTF

size: once
D: .
J: TRBJ2-7
V: TRBV11-2
DNA: TGTGCCAGCAGCTCCCCGGCCGGGCGGGGTAGCTCCTACGAGCAGTACTTC
CDR3: CASSSPAGRGSSYEQYF

size: .
D: TRBD2
J: TRBJ2-1
V: TRBV20-1
DNA: TGCAGTGCTAGTGGGTCCTCAGCGGGAGACAATGAGCAGTTCTTC
CDR3: CSASGSSAGDNEQFF

size: few
D: .
J: TRBJ2-2
V: TRBV6-5
DNA: TGTGCCAGCAGTTACGAACAGGCCAACACCGGGGAGCTGTTTTTT
CDR3: CASSYEQANTGELFF

size: once
D: .
J: TRBJ2-7
V: TRBV5-1
DNA: TGCGCCAGCAGCTTGTCCGGACTCGGAGAAGGCGGGCAGTACTTC
CDR3: CASSLSGLGEGGQYF

size: .
D: .
J: TRBJ1-3
V: TRBV19
DNA: TGTGCCAGTAGTGTCTTGGACACCTCTGGAAACACCATATATTTT
CDR3: CASSVLDTSGNTIYF

size: once
D: .
J: TRBJ1-5
V: TRBV28
DNA: TGTGCCAGCATGGAGGGTTTGCAGCCCCAGCATTTT
CDR3: CASMEGLQPQHF

size: .
D: TRBD1
J: TRBJ2-7
V: TRBV28
DNA: TGTGCCAGCAGCCCCCCGGGACAGGGGCGTAAAGAGCAGTACTTC
CDR3: CASSPPGQGRKEQYF

size: .
D: .
J: TRBJ1-1
V: TRBV5-1
DNA: TGCGCCAGCAGCTTTATGGGGGACTTGGAAGCCAAAGCTTTCTTT
CDR3: CASSFMGDLEAKAFF

size: .
D: TRBD1
J: TRBJ2-7
V: TRBV11-2
DNA: TGTGCCAGCAGCTCATCCGGGACAGGGTACTACGAGCAGTACTTC
CDR3: CASSSSGTGYYEQYF

size: .
D: TRBD1
J: TRBJ1-5
V: TRBV6-5
DNA: TGTGCCAGCGGAGGACAGGGCCCTCTTAATCAGCCCCAGCATTTT
CDR3: CASGGQGPLNQPQHF

size: few
D: TRBD2
J: TRBJ2-2
V: TRBV9
DNA: TGTGCCAGCAGCGCCGTCACTAGCGGGAGTTGGCACGGGGAGCTGTTTTTT
CDR3: CASSAVTSGSWHGELFF

size: .
D: .
J: TRBJ1-5
V: TRBV2
DNA: TGTGCCAGCAGTCGAGATCATAGCAATCAGCCCCAGCATTTT
CDR3: CASSRDHSNQPQHF

size: once
D: TRBD2
J: TRBJ2-5
V: TRBV14
DNA: TGTGCCAGCAGCCAAGATGGCGGGGGGGCCAAAGAGACCCAGTACTTC
CDR3: CASSQDGGGAKETQYF